A selection of T cell receptor beta chains follows, all from one sample in a study of blood T cell repertoires in COVID-19. Some clones are missing from TCRdb's copy, which holds only in-frame ones; the method was immunoSEQ multiplex PCR. In the table there are roughly 100,000 clones, about 80% of which are singletons. Sample: peripheral blood. The receptor set was obtained from a woman in her 70s with acute or convalescent COVID-19. Both conserved end residues are part of each CDR3. Fields, in order: clone size, D gene, J gene, V gene, CDR3 DNA, CDR3 protein. A D gene is named only where the DNA matches it firmly. The size of a clone is reported for some rows only, either as once, few or many, or as a class for expanded clones.

clone size: NA
D gene: TRBD1
J gene: TRBJ1-5
V gene: TRBV2
CDR3 DNA: TGTGCCAGCAGAAGGGACAGGGGAGACAGCAATCAGCCCCAGCATTTT
CDR3 protein: CASRRDRGDSNQPQHF

clone size: few
D gene: NA
J gene: TRBJ2-7
V gene: TRBV12-2
CDR3 DNA: TGTGCAAGTCGCTGTAAGCAGTACTTC
CDR3 protein: CASRCKQYF

clone size: NA
D gene: NA
J gene: TRBJ2-1
V gene: TRBV5-5
CDR3 DNA: TGTGCCAGCAGCTTAGTGGCTTGGTATGAGCAGTTCTTC
CDR3 protein: CASSLVAWYEQFF

clone size: NA
D gene: NA
J gene: TRBJ2-5
V gene: TRBV6-5
CDR3 DNA: TGTGCCAGCAGGGCTCGGGGGGCCGGGGAGACCCAGTACTTC
CDR3 protein: CASRARGAGETQYF

clone size: NA
D gene: NA
J gene: TRBJ2-1
V gene: TRBV7-2
CDR3 DNA: TGTGCCAGCAGCTTAGGGACTGGGTACAATGAGCAGTTCTTC
CDR3 protein: CASSLGTGYNEQFF

clone size: NA
D gene: TRBD1
J gene: TRBJ1-1
V gene: TRBV7-9
CDR3 DNA: TGTGCCAGCAGCCCCGGACAGGGGGACACTGAAGCTTTCTTT
CDR3 protein: CASSPGQGDTEAFF

clone size: few
D gene: TRBD2
J gene: TRBJ2-7
V gene: TRBV4-1
CDR3 DNA: TGCGCCAGCAGCCGGGGACTAGCGGGGGGCCTGGGCTACGAGCAGTACTTC
CDR3 protein: CASSRGLAGGLGYEQYF

clone size: NA
D gene: NA
J gene: TRBJ1-1
V gene: TRBV28
CDR3 DNA: TGTGCCAGCAGTTTCTCCCGGGGGGAGGTGAGTGAAGCTTTCTTT
CDR3 protein: CASSFSRGEVSEAFF

clone size: NA
D gene: TRBD1
J gene: TRBJ1-1
V gene: TRBV24-1
CDR3 DNA: TGTGCCACCAGTGACAGAAATGACAGGGGAGTGAACACTGAAGCTTTCTTT
CDR3 protein: CATSDRNDRGVNTEAFF

clone size: NA
D gene: NA
J gene: TRBJ1-1
V gene: TRBV7-8
CDR3 DNA: TGTGCCAGCAGCTTAAACATCGACAATGAAGCTTTCTTT
CDR3 protein: CASSLNIDNEAFF

clone size: NA
D gene: NA
J gene: TRBJ1-1
V gene: TRBV24-1
CDR3 DNA: TGTGCCACCAGTGATTCAGGCAGTACTGAAGCTTTCTTT
CDR3 protein: CATSDSGSTEAFF

clone size: NA
D gene: TRBD2
J gene: TRBJ2-5
V gene: TRBV5-3
CDR3 DNA: TGTGCCAGAAGCGTGACTAGCGGGGGGCCCCAAGAGACCCAGTACTTC
CDR3 protein: CARSVTSGGPQETQYF

clone size: NA
D gene: NA
J gene: TRBJ2-7
V gene: TRBV10-3
CDR3 DNA: TGTGCCATCAGTGAGTCAGGAGCCTACGAGCAGTACTTC
CDR3 protein: CAISESGAYEQYF

clone size: NA
D gene: NA
J gene: TRBJ2-7
V gene: TRBV19
CDR3 DNA: TGTGCCAGTACCGGGTTTCAGGGGCTCTCCTACGAGCAGTACTTC
CDR3 protein: CASTGFQGLSYEQYF

clone size: NA
D gene: TRBD1
J gene: TRBJ1-2
V gene: TRBV3-1/TRBV3-2
CDR3 DNA: TGTGCCAGCAGCCAAGGGACAGGAGCTAGGGGCTACACCTTC
CDR3 protein: CASSQGTGARGYTF

clone size: many
D gene: NA
J gene: TRBJ1-5
V gene: TRBV5-4
CDR3 DNA: TGTGCCAGCAGCTTACAGGAAAGCAATCAGCCCCAGCATTTT
CDR3 protein: CASSLQESNQPQHF

clone size: NA
D gene: NA
J gene: TRBJ1-2
V gene: TRBV4-2
CDR3 DNA: TGTGCCAGCAGCCAAGTACGGGGAGGCTATGGCTACACCTTC
CDR3 protein: CASSQVRGGYGYTF

clone size: NA
D gene: NA
J gene: TRBJ1-6
V gene: TRBV11-2
CDR3 DNA: TGTGCCAGCAGCTTAGGGGGACACCTAAATTCACCCCTCCACTTT
CDR3 protein: CASSLGGHLNSPLHF

clone size: NA
D gene: NA
J gene: TRBJ1-1
V gene: TRBV5-6
CDR3 DNA: TGTGCCAGCAGCTCCGGGCCCTGGGAGGGGTACACTGAAGCTTTCTTT
CDR3 protein: CASSSGPWEGYTEAFF

clone size: NA
D gene: NA
J gene: TRBJ2-1
V gene: TRBV6-2/TRBV6-3
CDR3 DNA: TGTGCCAGCAGTTCCTCCGGGCGTAGGGGAGGAGATGAGCAGTTCTTC
CDR3 protein: CASSSSGRRGGDEQFF

clone size: NA
D gene: NA
J gene: TRBJ2-4
V gene: TRBV23-1
CDR3 DNA: TGCGCCAGCAGTCCCCGGATTCAGTACTTC
CDR3 protein: CASSPRIQYF

clone size: NA
D gene: TRBD1
J gene: TRBJ1-3
V gene: TRBV28
CDR3 DNA: TGTGCCAGCAGATCGACAGGGACGGCTGGAAACACCATATATTTT
CDR3 protein: CASRSTGTAGNTIYF

clone size: NA
D gene: NA
J gene: TRBJ1-5
V gene: TRBV15
CDR3 DNA: TGTGCCACCGGGGGGGTAAGCTCAACTCAGCCCCAGCATTTT
CDR3 protein: CATGGVSSTQPQHF

clone size: NA
D gene: NA
J gene: TRBJ1-1
V gene: TRBV19
CDR3 DNA: TGTGCCAGTAGTATAGATGGCAGCACTGAAGCTTTCTTT
CDR3 protein: CASSIDGSTEAFF

clone size: few
D gene: TRBD1
J gene: TRBJ2-1
V gene: TRBV7-2
CDR3 DNA: TGTGCCAGCAGCTCCTCCGGGACAGGCTACAATGAGCAGTTCTTC
CDR3 protein: CASSSSGTGYNEQFF

clone size: NA
D gene: TRBD2
J gene: TRBJ2-1
V gene: TRBV7-9
CDR3 DNA: TGTGCCAGCAGGAGCGGGGGTTTTGTCAATGAGCAGTTCTTC
CDR3 protein: CASRSGGFVNEQFF

clone size: NA
D gene: TRBD1
J gene: TRBJ1-2
V gene: TRBV5-4
CDR3 DNA: TGTGCCAGCAGCTTGGTTGGACAGGGGTCCTATGGCTACACCTTC
CDR3 protein: CASSLVGQGSYGYTF

clone size: NA
D gene: NA
J gene: TRBJ2-2
V gene: TRBV30
CDR3 DNA: TGTGCCTGGAGTACTTGGGGGGCCGGGGAGCTGTTTTTT
CDR3 protein: CAWSTWGAGELFF

clone size: NA
D gene: NA
J gene: TRBJ1-1
V gene: TRBV12-3/TRBV12-4
CDR3 DNA: TGTGCCAGCAGCAAAATCACTGAAGCTTTCTTT
CDR3 protein: CASSKITEAFF

clone size: NA
D gene: TRBD2
J gene: TRBJ2-7
V gene: TRBV5-1
CDR3 DNA: TGCCCCCGGTTGCGCCGTCGGGGGGCCCGGGGGGGGCAGCAGTACTTC
CDR3 protein: CPRLRRRGARGGQQYF

clone size: NA
D gene: TRBD1
J gene: TRBJ1-2
V gene: TRBV18
CDR3 DNA: TGTGCCAGCTCACCACGGGTAGGGGGCGAGGATGGCTACACCTTC
CDR3 protein: CASSPRVGGEDGYTF

clone size: NA
D gene: TRBD1
J gene: TRBJ2-1
V gene: TRBV2
CDR3 DNA: TGTGCCAGCAGTGACGGGGACAGATACAATGAGCAGTTCTTC
CDR3 protein: CASSDGDRYNEQFF

clone size: few
D gene: NA
J gene: TRBJ1-6
V gene: TRBV7-2
CDR3 DNA: TGTGCCAGCAGCTTAGTTCAGGGGTATCCACCCCTCCACTTT
CDR3 protein: CASSLVQGYPPLHF

clone size: NA
D gene: NA
J gene: TRBJ2-2
V gene: TRBV5-6
CDR3 DNA: TGTGCCAGCAGCTTGGGCAGGGTAACCGGGGAGCTGTTTTTT
CDR3 protein: CASSLGRVTGELFF

clone size: NA
D gene: NA
J gene: TRBJ1-2
V gene: TRBV30
CDR3 DNA: TGTGCCTGGAGTGTACACAGGGCTAACTATGGCTACACCTTC
CDR3 protein: CAWSVHRANYGYTF

clone size: NA
D gene: TRBD1
J gene: TRBJ2-2
V gene: TRBV5-8
CDR3 DNA: TGTGCCAGCAGCCACGGGACAGCGAACACCGGGGAGCTGTTTTTT
CDR3 protein: CASSHGTANTGELFF

clone size: few
D gene: NA
J gene: TRBJ1-5
V gene: TRBV7-2
CDR3 DNA: TGTGCCAGCAGCACACATAGCAATCAGCCCCAGCATTTT
CDR3 protein: CASSTHSNQPQHF

clone size: NA
D gene: NA
J gene: TRBJ2-5
V gene: TRBV25-1
CDR3 DNA: TGTGCCAGCAGTGACTACGGGGGACAAGAGACCCAGTACTTC
CDR3 protein: CASSDYGGQETQYF

clone size: NA
D gene: NA
J gene: TRBJ2-1
V gene: TRBV7-2
CDR3 DNA: TGTGCCAGCAGCCCCAGTTACAATGAGCAGTTCTTC
CDR3 protein: CASSPSYNEQFF

clone size: NA
D gene: TRBD1
J gene: TRBJ2-2
V gene: TRBV24-1
CDR3 DNA: TGTGCCACCGCACGAACTCGGGACAGGGAATCGTCCGGGGAGCTGTTTTTT
CDR3 protein: CATARTRDRESSGELFF